This TCR beta chain was found in a study of long-term antiretroviral therapy in people with HIV. This CDR3 comprises 13 residues. Trimming stripped 2 bases from V and 4 bases from J, with 8 bases between. Germline CDR1 and CDR2: SGHTA and FQGNSA. It was version v3.0 of the immunoSEQ assay that was run at survey level. Here immunoSEQ multiplex PCR was the method, and the copy in TCRdb shows in-frame clones only, minus some. The repertoire has 20,000 to 25,000 clones, approximately 83% of them found once; the top ten carry 7% to 9.5%. This chain connects TRBV7-2 to TRBJ1-2; a weak D match, TRBD1 (6 bases). Sequences were derived from unsorted PBMCs, sampled 1.2 years after starting antiretroviral therapy. The source of this sequence is a woman aged 40 to 50 with HIV. DNA for the CDR3: TGTGCCAGCAGCTTAAGGACAGCCTATGGCTACACCTTC. Translation gives CASSLRTAYGYTF.